The TCR beta chain described here comes from a study of vaccination and CD4 T cells after COVID-19. Overall study: Overlapping SARS-CoV-2, HCoV-NL63, HCoV-OC43 and HCoV-229E spike peptides were used to stimulate cells.

Comments on this clonotype: Its cognate antigen is unknown.

The study sequenced cultured CD4+ T cell DNA using the Oncomine TCR Beta short-read assay. TCRdb passed the PCR reads through MiXCR, listing each CDR3 protein once. Of around 17,000 distinct CDR3 sequences in the sample, 30% to 45% were seen once. Study-wide findings and caveats: Analysis of convalescent patients found that 304 of 307 vaccine-specific clones were spike mono-reactive.

The treatment denotes: roughly nine-day PBMC culture with coronavirus spike peptide pools or control peptides (ViraFEST assay). V lost 1 base to trimming and J lost 4 bases, with 11 bases between them. This CDR3 region has 14 residues. Looked up from germline, CDR1 is LGHDT and CDR2 is YNNKEL (reference sequence). The receptor was isolated from a human donor who had recovered from COVID-19. The V and J genes are TRBV3-1 and TRBJ2-7; D possibly corresponds to TRBD2 (5 bases). The sequenced sample was CD4+ T cells from blood, cultured in vitro. The chain's CDR3 is CASSQGRTGYEQYF. The CDR3 DNA reads as TGTGCCAGCAGCCAAGGGCGGACTGGATACGAGCAGTACTTC.